This is a list of T cell receptor beta chains from one sample in a study of human T cells and chemical hapten exposure. TCRdb re-derived calls from the RACE reads in MiXCR, one entry per CDR3 protein. The sample carries over 45,000 distinct CDR3 sequences, 4.3% recorded once. The source material was whole blood. The receptors were gathered from a female donor in good health. Some clones in this sample may be carry-over from other donors' samples. CDR3s leave out the opening cysteine and the closing phenylalanine or tryptophan. D genes are given only for firm matches.

V	J	D	CDR3
TRBV20-1	TRBJ1-2	TRBD1	SATPVTTGEIGDT
TRBV20-1	TRBJ2-7	-	SAFQAYEQY
TRBV25-1	TRBJ2-7	TRBD1	ASSGTGHGYEQY
TRBV30	TRBJ1-1	TRBD1	AWKRGDRVNTEAF
TRBV14	TRBJ1-6	-	ASSLQGHSPLH
TRBV6-5	TRBJ1-6	-	ASSSGPRPLH
TRBV21-1	TRBJ1-4	-	ASSKDWDRKKKKLF
TRBV12-3/TRBV12-4	TRBJ2-3	TRBD2	ASSSRRGAQY
TRBV19	TRBJ1-5	-	ASSMNTYLEGGFREPQH
TRBV3-1	TRBJ2-2	-	ASSLGRGLRLGTGELF
TRBV2	TRBJ1-1	-	ASRFDRNTEAF
TRBV27	TRBJ1-5	-	ASSLGQSNQPQH
TRBV25-1	TRBJ2-7	TRBD2	ASGGEGPRLNEQY
TRBV20-1	TRBJ2-7	-	SASIHSSYEQY
TRBV20-1	TRBJ1-5	-	SARVVGRQPQH
TRBV20-1	TRBJ2-1	-	SARGAPYNEQF
TRBV28	TRBJ1-2	-	ATLFRMLRGSGYT
TRBV6-5	TRBJ2-3	TRBD2	ASRPLLASFTDTQY
TRBV12-3/TRBV12-4	TRBJ1-6	TRBD1	ASSLGTGVPTNSPLH
TRBV10-2	TRBJ2-3	-	ASTPSTDTQY
TRBV7-2	TRBJ1-2	-	ASSPPYNNYGYT
TRBV6-5	TRBJ2-7	-	ASSYNSAGVYEQY
TRBV2	TRBJ1-2	TRBD1	ASSVPKLGTGSYGYT
TRBV11-2	TRBJ1-2	-	ASSSYIGNRDDYGYT
TRBV7-8	TRBJ2-3	TRBD2	ASSLLAGGMGTQY
TRBV5-6	TRBJ1-1	TRBD1	ASSYRGRTEAF
TRBV20-1	TRBJ2-5	-	SASAQGVFQETQY
TRBV6-5	TRBJ1-4	-	ASSRGPPEKLF
TRBV13	TRBJ1-2	-	ASSRDNRDGYT
TRBV7-2	TRBJ1-2	-	ASSQGQSPGGYT
TRBV27	TRBJ1-5	-	ASSPGRAPGQPQH
TRBV25-1	TRBJ2-5	-	ASSQPDSQETQY
TRBV20-1	TRBJ1-1	TRBD1	SARRDRANTEAF
TRBV28	TRBJ1-1	-	ASSLLRENTEAF
TRBV27	TRBJ2-1	-	ASSPGLGDEQF
TRBV3-1	TRBJ2-1	TRBD2	ASSQDFAGGGHEQF
TRBV7-9	TRBJ1-5	-	ASSLVGQGTQH
TRBV18	TRBJ1-1	-	ASSNTHEGSTEAF
TRBV7-2	TRBJ2-3	TRBD2	ASSFSSGDTQY
TRBV6-5	TRBJ1-6	-	ASSFLQDSPLH
TRBV18	TRBJ1-1	-	ASSSDRGYTEAF
TRBV6-6	TRBJ2-7	-	ASSYRWDDYEQY
TRBV7-2	TRBJ2-7	TRBD2	ASSLPRGDALSPGDEQY
TRBV4-1	TRBJ1-1	-	ASSKKGLTEAF
TRBV14	TRBJ1-3	-	ASQQGSGNTIY
TRBV11-2	TRBJ1-1	-	ASSPGERTEAF
TRBV5-1	TRBJ2-2	-	ASSLPIQNTGELF
TRBV2	TRBJ1-6	-	ASSDSRTSPLH
TRBV5-1	TRBJ2-7	-	ASSLIFGPASYEQY
TRBV6-5	TRBJ2-1	-	ASSRPPGTGFSYNEQF
TRBV12-3/TRBV12-4	TRBJ1-6	-	ASSFSGRENSPLH
TRBV5-5	TRBJ1-1	-	ASSNSGTAGFKAF